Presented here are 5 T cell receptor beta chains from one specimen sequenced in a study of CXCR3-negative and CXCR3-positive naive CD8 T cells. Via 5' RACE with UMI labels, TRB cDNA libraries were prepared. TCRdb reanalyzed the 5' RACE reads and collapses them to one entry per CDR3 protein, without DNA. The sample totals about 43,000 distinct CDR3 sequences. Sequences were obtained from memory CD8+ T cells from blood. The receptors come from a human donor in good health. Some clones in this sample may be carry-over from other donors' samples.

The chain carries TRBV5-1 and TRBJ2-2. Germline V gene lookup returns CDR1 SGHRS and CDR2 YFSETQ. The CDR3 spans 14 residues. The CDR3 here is CASRMERQAGELFF.

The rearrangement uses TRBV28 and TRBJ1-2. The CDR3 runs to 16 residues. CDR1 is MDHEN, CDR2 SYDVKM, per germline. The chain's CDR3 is CASSFSPRGNPYGYTF.

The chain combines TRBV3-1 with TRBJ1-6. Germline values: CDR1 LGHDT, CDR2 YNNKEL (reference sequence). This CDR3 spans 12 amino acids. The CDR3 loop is CASSQGNSPLHF.

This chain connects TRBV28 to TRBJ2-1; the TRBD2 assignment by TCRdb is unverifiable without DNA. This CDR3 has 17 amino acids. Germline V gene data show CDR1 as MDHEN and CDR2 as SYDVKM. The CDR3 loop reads CASSLRATGFSHNEQFF.

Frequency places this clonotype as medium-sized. CDR3 in amino acids: CASSGFHGTLYNEQFF. The chain couples TRBV7-9 to TRBJ2-1; with no DNA, the TCRdb D assignment of TRBD1 cannot be verified. Germline V gene data show CDR1 as SEHNR and CDR2 as FQNEAQ (reference sequence). The CDR3 length is 16 residues.